Each of the 5 T cell receptor beta chains below was sequenced from the same sample in a study of blood T cells in healthy people across ages. Together with a sample-barcoded 5' primer, a J-beta primer mix was included in a second PCR lasting about 6 to 11 cycles. TCRdb redid the calling of the 5' RACE reads with MiXCR, one entry per CDR3 protein. The profile shows some 320,000 distinct CDR3 sequences, roughly 26% of them singletons. The sample taken for sequencing was blood. Source of these receptors: a woman between 65 and 79 years old in good health.

This clonotype was found a few times. A read error may account for a junction end that differs from germline. This chain joins TRBV6-1 and TRBJ2-5; TRBD2 is a possible D gene (6 bases). The CDR3 spans 12 residues. CDR1 and CDR2 from the germline V gene are MNHNS and SASEGT. The CDR3: CASSEAPTRKFF. The CDR3, as DNA: TGTGCCAGCAGTGAAGCGCCGACTAGGAAGTTCTTC.

In DNA, the CDR3 is TGTGCCAGCAGTTTACAGGACACATATCTCTACGAGCAGTACTTC. Translation: CASSLQDTYLYEQYF. This chain connects TRBV12-3 or TRBV12-4 to TRBJ2-7; the D gene is possibly TRBD1 (5 bases). The CDR3 spans 15 residues. V was trimmed by 2 bases and J by 3 bases, leaving 14 bases between them.

With respect to this clonotype: At one end, the junction sequence differs from germline, possibly due to a read error. The chain carries TRBV5-1 and TRBJ1-1; D ambiguous. The CDR3 runs 13 residues. CDR1 SGHRS and CDR2 YFSETQ come from the germline V gene. The CDR3 spells CASSLFGETEALF. As DNA, the CDR3 is TGCGCCAGCAGCTTGTTTGGGGAAACTGAAGCTTTGTTT.

A few counts support this clonotype. The gene calls are TRBV7-2 and TRBJ2-5, with 7 bases aligning to TRBD2. Germline-derived CDR1 and CDR2 are SGHTA and FQGNSA. The CDR3 has 15 amino acids. Germline trimming cut 2 bases from V and 4 bases from J; bases unmatched to any gene: 7. CDR3 DNA: TGTGCCAGCAGCTTAAAAAGCGGGATCGGAGAGACCCAGTACTTC. It yields the protein CASSLKSGIGETQYF.

The sample holds many counts of this clonotype. The genes are TRBV5-5 and TRBJ2-5; D call uncertain. Germline CDR1 is SGHKS and CDR2 is YYEKEE (reference sequence). V was cut by 1 base and J by 5 bases, with 3 bases left in between. The CDR3 runs to 11 residues. CDR3 nucleotide sequence: TGTGCCAGCAGCTTGTGGGAGACCCAGTACTTC. Its translation: CASSLWETQYF. Combining the CDR3 with reference TRBV5-5 and TRBJ2-5 gives the whole variable domain DAGVTQSPTHLIKTRGQQVTLRCSPISGHKSVSWYQQVLGQGPQFIFQYYEKEERGRGNFPDRFSARQFPNYSSELNVNALLLGDSALYLCASSLWETQYFGPGTRLLVL.